Given below is one T cell receptor (beta chain) in context. The target of this receptor is not known. Base quality data are lacking; no much larger clone is found one base away. The goal of deep resolution MiSeq sequencing was a depth between 1 in 1 million and 1 in 200,000 T cells, and coverage averaged 10x per clonotype. The immunoSEQ hsTCRB Kit was used to generate the TCR beta libraries. Per the source publication's procedure: The data were analyzed with ImmunoSEQ Analyzer and ImmunoSEQ Data Assistant, and V, D and J gene assignments followed IMGT definitions. Clonality, which ranges from 0 to 1, was calculated by subtracting the normalized Shannon entropy of productive rearrangement frequencies from one. Only overrepresented clonotypes making up at least 0.05% of the repertoire of each patient were included in the public clonotype analysis. Thirteen age-matched healthy donor repertoires from immuneACCESS were used as controls for clonality. Entries here come from immuneACCESS through TCRdb and include only in-frame sequences with V and J called. Some clones fail to appear in such tables; in the studies checked, an unresolved V gene covers under half of the shortfall, and the cause of the remainder is unknown. The D gene and trimming were derived from the DNA, and the V and J assignments and clone size from that table. The sample includes more than 200,000 clones, with roughly 70% observed a single time. The ten largest clones capture less than 20% of the sample.

This specimen's time point label, per the study, means: around 25 months on ibrutinib. For TCR beta library preparation, about 2 micrograms of genomic DNA were isolated from cryopreserved PBMCs. Longitudinal blood samples from CLL patients on ibrutinib monotherapy underwent high-throughput TCR beta sequencing. Patients were enrolled in a phase 2 open-label single-center ibrutinib monotherapy trial. This sample is drawn from a study of cytotoxic CD8 clonotypes in ibrutinib-treated CLL (dated by TCRdb to about 2021). In terms of the full investigation: The cohort was composed of around twelve relapsed/refractory and fewer than 16 treatment-naive patients; IGHV unmutated status was identified in some 17 patients. Partial responses were observed in about 25 patients and complete responses in 2; after a median follow-up of around 68 months, remission was maintained in 15 or so patients and progression was observed in roughly twelve. Response samples were obtained after a median of roughly 13 months of treatment, with a range of roughly 6 to 36 months. An average of around 260,000 productive templates and approximately 91,000 productive rearrangements was obtained per sample. Of the 90 or so participants in the trial, about 26 had longitudinal samples available. Cryopreserved peripheral blood mononuclear cells were collected at three points: before therapy, at response, and at either sustained remission or disease progression. All remission and progressive disease samples were collected while patients were still receiving ibrutinib.

The cysteine opens and the phenylalanine closes a CDR3 of 17 amino acids. Here the CDR3 DNA is all that survives: 51 bases in frame from base 1. V is shortened by 2 bases, J by 4 bases, and the region joining them spans 19 bases. From a lookup of the germline V gene, CDR1 and CDR2 are SGDLS and YYNGEE. Results the study describes overall, beyond this receptor: At ibrutinib response clonality went up, during sustained remission it held steady, and at progression it dropped back toward baseline. Sampling times were not matched between patients in sustained remission and patients whose disease was progressing, and lymph node repertoires were not examined. Baseline clonality was found to be higher than that of age-matched healthy donors and was strongly correlated with circulating CD8+ T-cell counts. Public clonotypes were found to be uncommon and were observed to contract or remain stable during treatment; the increase in clonality was shown to reflect expansion of private clonotypes at ibrutinib response.

The V and J segments used are TRBV9 and TRBJ2-1; the D gene is perhaps TRBD2, on 7 matching bases. This TCR derives from a human donor with chronic lymphocytic leukemia. The source material was PBMCs, sampled after 24 months of ibrutinib treatment. The CDR3 in this case is CASSVTLQGAGYNEQFF. The DNA sequence reads TGTGCCAGCAGCGTTACCCTACAGGGAGCGGGATACAATGAGCAGTTCTTC.